These 2 T cell receptor beta chains came from one sample sequenced in a study of blood T cell repertoires in COVID-19. TCRdb keeps only in-frame clones here, not all; method: immunoSEQ multiplex PCR. The sample includes over 200,000 clones, 90% of them seen just once. Sequencing was performed on peripheral blood. These TCRs come from a man younger than 40 with COVID-19, enrolled during active disease.

The CDR3 protein is CASSRGSGRDNSPLHF. The CDR3 DNA reads TGTGCCAGCTCACGAGGGTCAGGCCGAGACAATTCACCCCTCCACTTT. The chain carries TRBV18 and TRBJ1-6; D gene uncertain. Trimming removed 4 bases from V and 7 bases from J, with 17 bases in between. This CDR3 comprises 16 residues. Germline CDR1 KGHSH, CDR2 LQKENI.

The chain couples TRBV6-2 or TRBV6-3 to TRBJ1-1, with 8 bases that match TRBD1. The CDR3 is 13 amino acids. Germline V gene lookup returns CDR1 MNHEY and CDR2 SVGEGT. V was pared by 6 bases and J by 4 bases, with 4 bases of the junction left unmatched. In DNA, the CDR3 is TGTGCCAGCAGCCGACAGGGGATCACTGAAGCTTTCTTT. Its protein product is CASSRQGITEAFF.